The 9 T cell receptor beta chains given below trace back to one sample, sequenced in a study of early T cells in non-severe SARS-CoV-2 infection. TCRdb passed the 5' RACE reads through MiXCR, listing each CDR3 protein once. The table shows some 80,000 distinct CDR3 sequences, with roughly 13% occurring only once. The specimen sequenced was whole blood. The receptors were sampled from an adult who was a healthcare worker with PCR-confirmed SARS-CoV-2 infection or an uninfected control (not recorded which).

This clonotype was observed a handful of times. The chain carries TRBV12-5 and TRBJ2-7; TRBD2 aligns across 11 bases. Losses at the gene ends were 9 bases for V and 4 bases for J; bases not matched to a gene: 8. The CDR3 sequence is 14 residues long. CDR1 is LGHNT, CDR2 FRNRAP, per germline. The CDR3 loop is CASSLGLAEYEQYF. In DNA form, the CDR3 reads TGTGCTAGCAGTTTGGGACTAGCGGAGTACGAGCAGTACTTC.

This clonotype was recorded at least ten times. V gene TRBV18 combines with J gene TRBJ2-1, with 7 bases that match TRBD2. The ends lost 2 bases at V and 0 bases at J; junction bases unmatched: 4. The length of the CDR3 is 16 residues. Germline V gene data show CDR1 as KGHSH and CDR2 as LQKENI. DNA for the CDR3: TGTGCCAGCTCACCATGGCGGGGGAGCTCCTACAATGAGCAGTTCTTC. It yields the protein CASSPWRGSSYNEQFF.

This clonotype appeared many times. The V call is TRBV7-2, the J call TRBJ2-1, with D possibly being TRBD2 (5 bases). The CDR3 is 15 amino acids. With 3 bases removed from V and 1 base from J, the gap between germline ends came to 10 bases. The germline V gene encodes CDR1 SGHTA and CDR2 FQGNSA. CDR3 sequence reads: CASSFKPGSYNEQFF. In DNA form, the CDR3 reads TGTGCCAGCAGCTTTAAGCCGGGGTCCTACAATGAGCAGTTCTTC. Full variable domain (rest looked up from reference TRBV7-2 and TRBJ2-1): GAGVSQSPSNKVTEKGKDVELRCDPISGHTALYWYRQSLGQGLEFLIYFQGNSAPDKSGLPSDRFSAERTGGSVSTLTIQRTQQEDSAVYLCASSFKPGSYNEQFFGPGTRLTVL.

This clonotype was recorded many times. V gene TRBV2 combines with J gene TRBJ1-6; D uncertain. V lost 3 bases to trimming and J lost 0 bases, with 12 bases between them. CDR1 and CDR2 (germline): SNHLY, FYNNEI. This CDR3 contains 17 residues. The CDR3 spells CASSDVGLHSYNSPLHF. As DNA, the CDR3 is TGTGCCAGCAGTGACGTCGGGCTACACTCCTATAATTCACCCCTCCACTTT.

The chain uses TRBV4-3 and TRBJ2-6, with D unclear. Germline V gives CDR1 LGHNA, CDR2 YSLEER. The CDR3 totals 15 residues. Trimming cost V 1 base and J 1 base, with 5 bases left between them. The CDR3 DNA reads as TGCGCCAGCAGCCAAGGAGGTTCTGGGGCCAACGTCCTGACTTTC. It is translated as CASSQGGSGANVLTF.

This clonotype was observed at least ten times. This chain links TRBV6-5 with TRBJ2-3, with D hard to call. CDR1 is MNHEY and CDR2 is SVGAGI in the germline V gene. This CDR3 comprises 14 residues. Trimming cost V 2 bases and J 5 bases, with 11 bases left between them. The CDR3 nucleotides are TGTGCCAGCAGTTACAAGCCAGGAAGAGATACGCAGTATTTT. The encoded protein is CASSYKPGRDTQYF.

This clonotype was seen a few times. The CDR3 region is CASSSGPMGLASKGWETQYF. CDR3 DNA sequence: TGTGCCAGCAGCTCAGGCCCAATGGGACTCGCCTCGAAGGGGTGGGAGACCCAGTACTTC. This rearrangement joins TRBV7-2 to TRBJ2-5; possible D gene TRBD2, 6 bases. The CDR3 runs to 20 residues. Germline CDR1 reads SGHTA; CDR2 reads FQGNSA. With 4 bases removed from V and 5 bases from J, the gap between germline ends came to 32 bases.

This clonotype has at least ten counts. V and J are TRBV25-1 and TRBJ2-5, with D possibly TRBD1 on 5 matching bases. V was pared by 4 bases and J by 7 bases, with 13 bases between. The V gene's germline CDR1 is MGHDK and CDR2 SYGVNS. CDR3 length equals 13 residues. This chain's CDR3 is CASSARAVGTQYF. CDR3 bases: TGTGCCAGCAGTGCCAGGGCAGTCGGGACCCAGTACTTC.

This clonotype was seen many times. The chain employs TRBV14 and TRBJ2-2; perhaps D is TRBD1 or TRBD2 (6 bases each). CDR1 and CDR2 (germline): SGHDN, FVKESK. The CDR3 length is 17 residues. V was clipped by 0 bases and J by 1 base, with 12 bases between them. DNA of the CDR3: TGTGCCAGCAGCCAAGAACGGGGGCTATGGAACACCGGGGAGCTGTTTTTT. Its translation is CASSQERGLWNTGELFF.